The next 22 T cell receptor beta chains were all read from a single sample in a study of blood T cells in healthy people across ages. Then a second PCR, running roughly 7 to 11 cycles, was carried out with a sample-barcoded 5' primer and a J-beta primer mix. TCRdb reprocessed the 5' RACE reads via MiXCR and lists one record per CDR3 protein. Among approximately 690,000 distinct CDR3 sequences listed, over 40% were seen once. Sequenced: blood. These receptors were collected from a man at least 80 years old in good health.

This clonotype was observed many times. The rearrangement uses TRBV29-1 and TRBJ1-4, with a weak D call TRBD1 (5 bases). The CDR3 consists of 12 residues. Germline CDR1 reads SQVTM; CDR2 reads ANQGSEA. The V end lost 6 bases, the J end lost 5 bases, and 10 bases lay between the germline ends. The CDR3: CSVRDPNEKLFF. The CDR3 DNA follows: TGCAGCGTCCGGGACCCGAATGAAAAACTGTTTTTT.

Concerning this clonotype: The junction departs from germline at one end; a sequencing error may be responsible. The V call is TRBV20-1, the J call TRBJ1-5; 12 nucleotides align to TRBD1. Germline values: CDR1 DFQATT, CDR2 SNEGSKA (reference sequence). The CDR3 is 19 residues long. CDR3 protein: CSARDRVVLGTGGNQPLHF. In DNA, the CDR3 is TGCAGTGCTAGAGATCGAGTAGTTTTAGGGACAGGGGGCAATCAGCCCCTGCATTTT.

This chain joins TRBV14 and TRBJ1-3; 8 nucleotides align to TRBD1. J was trimmed by 0 bases and V by 1 base; bases with no gene match: 5. The CDR3 runs 17 residues. CDR1 and CDR2 from the germline V gene are SGHDN and FVKESK. As DNA, the CDR3 is TGTGCCAGCAGCCAAGGGGGACAGGCGAGCTCTGGAAACACCATATATTTT. Its translation: CASSQGGQASSGNTIYF. The variable domain in full, completed from reference TRBV14 and TRBJ1-3, reads EAGVTQFPSHSVIEKGQTVTLRCDPISGHDNLYWYRRVMGKEIKFLLHFVKESKQDESGMPNNRFLAERTGGTYSTLKVQPAELEDSGVYFCASSQGGQASSGNTIYFGEGSWLTVV.

The CDR3 spells CASSEEGTNQPQHF. The CDR3 coding sequence is TGTGCCAGCAGTGAAGAGGGCACCAATCAGCCCCAGCATTTT. The chain is built from TRBV12-3 or TRBV12-4 and TRBJ1-5; D is ambiguous. V was pared by 5 bases and J by 3 bases, with 11 bases between. The CDR3 has 14 residues.

The J gene is TRBJ2-5, the V gene TRBV6-2 or TRBV6-3; the D call may be TRBD1 or TRBD2 (6 bases each). Germline CDR1 is MNHEY and CDR2 is SVGEGT. The CDR3 length is 16 residues. V lost 5 bases and J 2 bases, leaving 18 bases between the germline ends. CDR3 nucleotides: TGTGCCAGCAGTAGGGGGGATGGGTACACACAAGAGACCCAGTACTTC. This translates into CASSRGDGYTQETQYF.

This rearrangement joins TRBV15 to TRBJ2-7, with 10 bases fitting TRBD2. In germline, CDR1 is LNHNV, CDR2 YYDKDF (reference sequence). There are 17 residues in the CDR3. V lost 0 bases, J lost 5 bases, and 10 bases stayed unmatched. The CDR3 DNA is TGTGCCACCAGCAGAGATTTGAAGGCTAGCGGGAGTCACGAGCAGTACTTC. Protein sequence: CATSRDLKASGSHEQYF.

The chain employs TRBV28 and TRBJ1-4; 7 positions agree with TRBD1. J was trimmed by 6 bases and V by 3 bases; bases with no gene match: 7. The germline gives CDR1 MDHEN, CDR2 SYDVKM. This CDR3 contains 15 residues. CDR3 in DNA: TGTGCCAGCAGTTTTAGCACAGGGGTTTATGAAAAACTGTTTTTT. Its protein product is CASSFSTGVYEKLFF.

A note on this clonotype: A much larger clone lies one base from this, so it may be a read error. This chain connects TRBV6-5 to TRBJ2-6, with a possible D match to TRBD1 (5 bases). Germline V gives CDR1 MNHEY, CDR2 SVGAGI. CDR3 length equals 16 residues. CDR3 nucleotides: TGTGCCAGCAGTCGTCCTACTCCCTCTGGGGCCTACGTCCTGACTTTC. It encodes CASSRPTPSGAYVLTF.

The CDR3 sequence: CASGPGTSGGRFF. CDR3 DNA sequence: TGTGCTAGTGGTCCTGGGACTAGCGGGGGTAGGTTCTTC. The V and J genes are TRBV12-5 and TRBJ2-1; TRBD2 aligns across 14 bases. V lost 5 bases to trimming and J lost 15 bases; unmatched junction nucleotides: 6. The CDR3 spans 13 residues. CDR1 LGHNT and CDR2 FRNRAP come from the germline V gene.

This rearrangement joins TRBV15 to TRBJ2-5, with D maybe TRBD2 (7 bases). Gene TRBJ2-7 matches the end of the DNA better, so the J call may be wrong. The CDR3 consists of 16 residues. Germline loops: CDR1 LNHNV, CDR2 YYDKDF (reference sequence). The CDR3 region is CATSRDGGGREGEQYF. The CDR3 region has the DNA TGTGCCACCAGCAGAGATGGGGGGGGCAGGGAAGGCGAGCAGTACTTC.

This clonotype was detected only once. This chain connects TRBV6-2 or TRBV6-3 to TRBJ2-4, with a possible D match to TRBD2 (7 bases). The germline gives CDR1 MNHEY, CDR2 SVGEGT. V was cut by 4 bases and J by 15 bases, with 28 bases left in between. CDR3 size: 16 residues. CDR3 DNA: TGTGCCAGCAGTTGGGGGCCCTCTCTCGGCGGGAGTAATGCGTACTTC. It encodes CASSWGPSLGGSNAYF.

This sequence joins TRBV2 and TRBJ2-1; 7 bases agree with TRBD2. Germline CDR1 SNHLY, CDR2 FYNNEI. This CDR3 contains 13 residues. With V trimmed by 6 bases and J by 9 bases, 8 bases remained unmatched. The CDR3 loop is CASRQRDLGEQFF. The CDR3 nucleotides are TGTGCCAGCAGACAGCGGGATCTAGGTGAGCAGTTCTTC.

This clonotype was counted between two and nine times. This sequence joins TRBV20-1 and TRBJ2-1; 7 bases match TRBD2. The germline CDR1 and CDR2 sequences are DFQATT and SNEGSKA (reference sequence). The CDR3 is 13 residues long. Trimming removed 0 bases from V and 12 bases from J; junction bases left unmatched: 8. This CDR3 is CSARDPSGGVQFF. CDR3 nucleotide sequence: TGCAGTGCTAGAGATCCTAGCGGCGGCGTGCAGTTCTTC.

This clonotype was counted only a few times. This chain connects TRBV20-1 to TRBJ1-4, with no clear D. The V and J ends lost 3 bases and 3 bases respectively, with 14 bases between them. Germline V gives CDR1 DFQATT, CDR2 SNEGSKA (reference sequence). This CDR3 has 15 residues. CDR3 in DNA: TGCAGTGCTAGTCCCTCTCCGATGGCTAATGAAAAACTGTTTTTT. Translation gives CSASPSPMANEKLFF.

The genes are TRBV14 and TRBJ1-1; D gene ambiguous. Germline CDR1 SGHDN, CDR2 FVKESK. The V gene lost 5 bases and the J gene lost 3 bases, with 10 bases spanning the gap. CDR3 size: 13 residues. CDR3 DNA: TGTGCCAGCAGCTCGTTGGGTGACACTGAAGCTTTCTTT. Translated: CASSSLGDTEAFF.

V gene TRBV5-1 combines with J gene TRBJ2-3, with 10 bases matching TRBD2. CDR1 is SGHRS and CDR2 is YFSETQ in the germline V gene. With V trimmed by 3 bases and J by 3 bases, 7 bases remained unmatched. This CDR3 comprises 16 residues. The CDR3 sequence: CASSYASGRGTDTQYF. CDR3 coding DNA: TGCGCCAGCAGCTACGCTAGCGGGAGAGGAACAGATACGCAGTATTTT.

The gene calls are TRBV3-1 and TRBJ1-6; D possibly corresponds to TRBD1 (6 bases). The V and J ends lost 1 base and 8 bases respectively, with 6 bases between them. Looked up from germline, CDR1 is LGHDT and CDR2 is YNNKEL (reference sequence). CDR3 length: 13 amino acids. This chain's CDR3 is CASSQAGDSPLHF. The CDR3 DNA reads as TGTGCCAGCAGCCAAGCAGGGGATTCACCCCTCCACTTT.

This clonotype was recorded only once. The V gene is TRBV7-6, the J gene TRBJ2-3, with 7 bases that match TRBD2. With V trimmed by 0 bases and J by 9 bases, 6 bases remained unmatched. The CDR3 is 14 amino acids. In germline, CDR1 is SGHVS, CDR2 FNYEAQ. CDR3 DNA: TGTGCCAGCAGCTTAGCGAGCGGAGCGGGGACGCAGTATTTT. This encodes CASSLASGAGTQYF.

This clonotype was seen only a few times. The chain uses TRBV15 and TRBJ2-1; 8 positions agree with TRBD2. The CDR3 is 15 amino acids. The trim removed 1 base at V and 2 bases at J, leaving 1 base unmatched. The germline gives CDR1 LNHNV, CDR2 YYDKDF (reference sequence). CDR3 DNA: TGTGCCACCAGCAGAGGAGCGGGGGCCTACAATGAGCAGTTCTTC. Protein sequence: CATSRGAGAYNEQFF. Variable domain in full (rest from reference TRBV15 and TRBJ2-1): DAMVIQNPRYQVTQFGKPVTLSCSQTLNHNVMYWYQQKSSQAPKLLFHYYDKDFNNEADTPDNFQSRRPNTSFCFLDIRSPGLGDTAMYLCATSRGAGAYNEQFFGPGTRLTVL.

V usage is TRBV9 and J usage is TRBJ2-5, with D uncertain. Germline CDR1 SGDLS, CDR2 YYNGEE. Trimming removed 2 bases from V and 3 bases from J, with 8 bases in between. The CDR3 consists of 13 residues. For the CDR3, the DNA is TGTGCCAGCAGCGTTCGGCAGGAAGAGACCCAGTACTTC. Protein sequence: CASSVRQEETQYF.

This clonotype was observed a few times. CDR3 DNA sequence: TGTGCCAGCGTTACAGGAGGGCCGGAGACCCAGTACTTC. It is translated as CASVTGGPETQYF. The V call is TRBV6-2 or TRBV6-3, the J call TRBJ2-5; D may be TRBD2 (6 bases). The V gene lost 8 bases and the J gene lost 5 bases, with 15 bases spanning the gap. From germline, CDR1 is MNHEY and CDR2 SVGEGT. The CDR3 totals 13 residues.

The rearrangement links TRBV6-6 to TRBJ1-6; 9 positions match TRBD1. The CDR3 contains 16 residues. Germline V gene data show CDR1 as MNHNY and CDR2 as SVGAGI (reference sequence). Unmatched junction bases numbered 10, after V lost 5 bases and J lost 8 bases. The CDR3 protein is CASSPGQGSGYSPLHF. The CDR3 coding sequence is TGTGCCAGCAGTCCGGGACAGGGAAGTGGGTATTCACCCCTCCACTTT.